The rows below give T cell receptor beta chains drawn from one sample of a study of CD8 T cells in Susac syndrome. From the immunoSEQ multiplex PCR reads, TCRdb called clonotypes with MiXCR, one entry per CDR3 protein. Of roughly 150,000 distinct CDR3 sequences listed, approximately 96% are singletons. Sequencing was done on a sample of CD4+ T cells from PBMCs. The receptors stem from a human donor with Susac syndrome. CDR3s include the opening cysteine and the closing phenylalanine or tryptophan. Each record gives: D gene, V gene, J gene, clone size, CDR3 DNA, CDR3 protein. The D gene is left open where the match is weak. The size field is filled for only some rows; it gives once, few, many or a size class.

>TRBD2|TRBV7-9|TRBJ2-3|-
TGTGCCAGCAGCTTGCCGACTAGCGGGGGCTCCGTTAGCACAGATACGCAGTATTTT
CASSLPTSGGSVSTDTQYF
>TRBD1|TRBV20-1|TRBJ2-6|-
TGCAGTGCTAGGAACAGGGGCTCTGGGGCCAACGTCCTGACTTTC
CSARNRGSGANVLTF
>-|TRBV20-1|TRBJ2-7|-
TGCAGTGCCAGGGCGGGGTTGGGCTACGAGCAGTACTTC
CSARAGLGYEQYF
>-|TRBV20-1|TRBJ1-4|once
TGCAGTGCTCTATGGGCAACTAATGAAAAACTGTTTTTT
CSALWATNEKLFF
>-|TRBV14|TRBJ1-2|-
TGTGCCAGCAGCCCCCGAGCCCCCTGGGATGGCTACACCTTC
CASSPRAPWDGYTF
>-|TRBV3-1|TRBJ1-2|-
TGTGCCAGCAGCCCCACCCTCAGGGGTGCCTATGGCTACACCTTC
CASSPTLRGAYGYTF
>-|TRBV7-8|TRBJ2-1|-
TGTGCCAGCAGCTTAGATACTTACCCTTACAATGAGCAGTTCTTC
CASSLDTYPYNEQFF
>TRBD1|TRBV7-7|TRBJ1-4|-
TGTGCCATCCGGGACAGGAAGAATGAAAAACTGTTTTTT
CAIRDRKNEKLFF
>TRBD2|TRBV29-1|TRBJ2-2|-
TGCAGCGGTAGCAGCGGGGGGGCCGGGGAGCTGTTTTTT
CSGSSGGAGELFF
>-|TRBV9|TRBJ2-2|-
TGTGCCAGCAGCGTAGAGCCACAGATCGGGGAGCTGTTTTTT
CASSVEPQIGELFF
>TRBD1|TRBV20-1|TRBJ1-2|-
TGCAGTGCCAGACCGACAGGGGGGGCTAACTATGGCTACACCTTC
CSARPTGGANYGYTF
>-|TRBV15|TRBJ1-2|-
TGTGCCACCAGCAGAGATCAAGGACAGAACTATGGCTACACCTTC
CATSRDQGQNYGYTF
>TRBD1|TRBV29-1|TRBJ1-1|-
TGCAGCGTTACCACAGGGGAGGACACTGAAGCTTTCTTT
CSVTTGEDTEAFF
>-|TRBV20-1|TRBJ1-1|-
TGCAGTGCCAAACCTACCGCTGAAGCTTTCTTT
CSAKPTAEAFF
>-|TRBV29-1|TRBJ2-4|-
TGCAGCGTCACACAGGTGTTGGGAAACATTCAGTACTTC
CSVTQVLGNIQYF
>TRBD2|TRBV5-1|TRBJ2-5|-
TGCGCCAGCAGAGCGCAGGCGGGGGGGCCGCAAGAGACCCAGTACTTC
CASRAQAGGPQETQYF
>TRBD1|TRBV15|TRBJ1-4|-
TGTGCCACCAGCAGAGGACAGGGTAGGGAAAAACTGTTTTTT
CATSRGQGREKLFF
>-|TRBV20-1|TRBJ1-1|-
TGCAGTGCTAGAGACCTCCTCGTCAAGAACACTGAAGCTTTCTTT
CSARDLLVKNTEAFF
>-|TRBV29-1|TRBJ2-7|-
TGCAGCGTTGTGACAAGTACCTACGAGCAGTACTTC
CSVVTSTYEQYF
>TRBD2|TRBV12-3/TRBV12-4|TRBJ2-3|-
TGTGCCAGCAGAAAAACCGGGACTAGCGCGGATACGCAGTATTTT
CASRKTGTSADTQYF
>-|TRBV29-1|TRBJ1-5|-
TGCAGCGTCGCCAGGACGTCCGTCAATCAGCCCCAGCATTTT
CSVARTSVNQPQHF
>-|TRBV6-1|TRBJ1-6|-
TGTGCCAGCAGTGAGACAGGAGGCGATAATTCACCCCTCCACTTT
CASSETGGDNSPLHF
>-|TRBV3-1|TRBJ1-2|-
TGTGCCAGCAGCCAAGATCCCCGGGGGCGCGGAGGTGACTATGGCTACACCTTC
CASSQDPRGRGGDYGYTF
>-|TRBV3-1|TRBJ2-3|-
TGTGCCAGCAGCCTCCCGGGGTCCGATACGCAGTATTTT
CASSLPGSDTQYF
>TRBD1|TRBV5-1|TRBJ2-1|-
TGCGCCAGCTGCCCGGGGGACAGGGGATCCTACAATGAGCAGTTCTTC
CASCPGDRGSYNEQFF
>-|TRBV7-8|TRBJ2-1|-
TGTGCCAGCAGCTTTTTTGAGATTAATGAGCAGTTCTTC
CASSFFEINEQFF
>TRBD1|TRBV29-1|TRBJ2-7|-
TGCAGCGCAAAACGGGGACAGGGGGCGCCGGGCGAGCAGTACTTC
CSAKRGQGAPGEQYF
>-|TRBV5-1|TRBJ1-2|-
TGCGCCAGCAGCTTGGATCCAGGGAACTATGGCTACACCTTC
CASSLDPGNYGYTF
>-|TRBV4-3|TRBJ1-1|-
TGCGCCAGCAGCCAAGGCCCGGAGGACACTGAAGCTTTCTTT
CASSQGPEDTEAFF
>-|TRBV29-1|TRBJ2-1|-
TGCAGCGTGAAGGGTAGGGGGGGGAATGAGCAGTTCTTC
CSVKGRGGNEQFF
>-|TRBV7-9|TRBJ1-5|-
TGTGCCAGCAGCTTAGTGGATCAGCCCCAGCATTTT
CASSLVDQPQHF
>TRBD2|TRBV12-3/TRBV12-4|TRBJ2-5|-
TGTGCCAGCAGTCTCCAGCGGGGGGGCCTGGAGACCCAGTACTTC
CASSLQRGGLETQYF
>-|TRBV19|TRBJ1-6|-
TGTGCCAGTGCGCCCGGGGGGAATTCACCCCTCCACTTT
CASAPGGNSPLHF
>TRBD2|TRBV3-1|TRBJ2-5|-
TGTGCCAGCAAAGCCCTAGCGGTGGGGGGCCAAGAGACCCAGTACTTC
CASKALAVGGQETQYF
>-|TRBV6-5|TRBJ1-2|-
TGTGCCAGCAGTTACTCGAGGGGAGGATATAAACTCGGGGATGGCTACACCTTC
CASSYSRGGYKLGDGYTF
>-|TRBV29-1|TRBJ1-2|-
TGCAGCGGACGCCATGCGTCGGGGGCCGGTAACTATGGCTACACCTTC
CSGRHASGAGNYGYTF
>-|TRBV5-1|TRBJ2-6|-
TGCGCCAGCAGCTTCAGGGTCCAAACGGACGGTGGGGCCAACGTCCTGACTTTC
CASSFRVQTDGGANVLTF
>-|TRBV5-1|TRBJ1-2|-
TGCGCCAGCAGGTCCCCCCTTGTTGGCTACACCTTC
CASRSPLVGYTF
>-|TRBV20-1|TRBJ1-4|-
TGCAGTGCTAGAGATCGAGGGGGGCTGTTTTTT
CSARDRGGLFF
>-|TRBV12-3/TRBV12-4|TRBJ1-5|-
TGTGCCAGCAGTTCCTCGGGTCGGTATCAGCCCCAGCATTTT
CASSSSGRYQPQHF
>-|TRBV23-1|TRBJ1-2|-
TGCGCCAGCAGAAAAAGGGAGTATGGCTACACCTTC
CASRKREYGYTF